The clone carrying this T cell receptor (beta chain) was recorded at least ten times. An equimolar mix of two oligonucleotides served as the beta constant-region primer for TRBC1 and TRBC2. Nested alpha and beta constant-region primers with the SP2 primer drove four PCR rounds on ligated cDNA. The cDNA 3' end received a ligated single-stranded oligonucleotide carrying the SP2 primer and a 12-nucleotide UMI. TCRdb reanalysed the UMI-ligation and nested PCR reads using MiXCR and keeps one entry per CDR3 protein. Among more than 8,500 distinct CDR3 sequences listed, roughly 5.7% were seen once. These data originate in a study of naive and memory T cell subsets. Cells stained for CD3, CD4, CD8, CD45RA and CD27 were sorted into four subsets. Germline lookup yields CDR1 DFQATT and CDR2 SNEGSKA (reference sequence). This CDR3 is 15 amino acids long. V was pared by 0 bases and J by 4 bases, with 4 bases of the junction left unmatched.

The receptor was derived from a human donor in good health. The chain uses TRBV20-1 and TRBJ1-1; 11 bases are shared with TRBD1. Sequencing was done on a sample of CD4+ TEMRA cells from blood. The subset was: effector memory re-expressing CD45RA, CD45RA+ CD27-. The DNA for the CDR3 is TGCAGTGCTAGAGAGGACAGGGGGCAAGTCACTGAAGCTTTCTTT. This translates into CSAREDRGQVTEAFF.